What follows are 15 T cell receptor beta chains derived from one specimen sequenced in a study of shared clonotypes between healthy human individuals (dated by TCRdb to the early 2020s). Receptor libraries were prepared by the immunoSEQ multiplex PCR assay. Imported from immuneACCESS, the table was reduced by TCRdb to in-frame sequences with V and J called. These copies leave out some clones; in studies compared against another copy, an unresolved V gene accounts for under half, and the cause of the remainder is not known. The sample table lists 490,000 or so clones, 70% to 80% of them with a count of one. The ten largest account for roughly 13% of the sample. Sample: PBMCs. The receptors stem from a woman aged 35 to 49 in good health. Some clones in this sample may be carry-over from other donors' samples.

This clone occurred a few times. DNA of the CDR3: TGTGCCAGCAGCTCAGCCCTCACCGGGACAGATAACACCGGGGAGCTGTTTTTT. This codes for CASSSALTGTDNTGELFF. The chain links TRBV4-2 to TRBJ2-2, with TRBD1 matching over 7 bases. In germline, CDR1 is LGHNA, CDR2 YNFKEQ. The ends lost 5 bases at V and 2 bases at J; junction bases unmatched: 14. The CDR3 sequence is 18 residues long.

The V and J genes are TRBV28 and TRBJ2-7; 9 bases align to TRBD1. The trim removed 4 bases at V and 5 bases at J, leaving 9 bases unmatched. The CDR3 covers 15 residues. Germline V CDR1 and CDR2: MDHEN, SYDVKM. This CDR3 is CASSSPDRGAHEQYF. The CDR3 nucleotides read TGTGCCAGCAGTTCCCCAGACAGGGGGGCCCACGAGCAGTACTTC.

This clone turned up a few times. The V call is TRBV7-9, the J call TRBJ1-2; unclear D gene. V shed 1 base and J shed 2 bases, with 8 bases lying between them. This CDR3 is built from 14 residues. Germline V gives CDR1 SEHNR, CDR2 FQNEAQ (reference sequence). The CDR3 loop is CASSLGESNYGYTF. DNA of the CDR3: TGTGCCAGCAGCTTAGGGGAATCCAACTATGGCTACACCTTC.

The rearrangement uses TRBV2 and TRBJ2-5; TRBD1 agrees at 7 bases. Trimming took 4 bases from V and 2 from J; bases not matched to a gene: 16. Germline V gene sequence: CDR1 SNHLY, CDR2 FYNNEI. The CDR3 has 18 amino acids. CDR3 region: CASSGGGLTGTAQETQYF. CDR3 DNA sequence: TGTGCCAGCAGTGGGGGTGGGTTAACCGGGACAGCACAAGAGACCCAGTACTTC.

Regarding this clone: At one boundary the junction diverges from the germline segment, which might be a read error. The CDR3 region is CASSWPRDGGKGVLFF. In DNA form, the CDR3 reads TGTGCCAGCAGCTGGCCCAGGGACGGAGGGAAAGGGGTGCTGTTTTTT. The chain couples TRBV7-9 to TRBJ2-2, with D tentatively TRBD2 (6 bases). CDR1 and CDR2 (germline): SEHNR, FQNEAQ (reference sequence). The CDR3 runs 16 residues.

The table lists this clone with a count of one. The J gene is TRBJ1-1, the V gene TRBV2; TRBD1 agrees at 7 bases. Losses at the gene ends were 8 bases for V and 3 bases for J; bases not matched to a gene: 9. CDR1 SNHLY and CDR2 FYNNEI come from the germline V gene. The CDR3 runs to 14 residues. The CDR3 nucleotides read TGTGCCAGCGTCTTACAGGGGAGAGACACTGAAGCTTTCTTT. It specifies CASVLQGRDTEAFF.

The chain uses TRBV7-8 and TRBJ1-5; D unclear. Germline V gene lookup returns CDR1 SGHVS and CDR2 FQNEAQ. Trimming left V 6 bases short and J 5 bases short, with 8 bases between. The CDR3 runs to 12 residues. The CDR3 nucleotides read TGTGCCAGCAGTCAGCGGGATCAGCCCCAGCATTTT. Amino acid sequence: CASSQRDQPQHF.

V and J are TRBV7-9 and TRBJ2-7; 11 bases are shared with TRBD2. This CDR3 contains 14 residues. With V trimmed by 5 bases and J by 6 bases, 6 bases remained unmatched. Germline V gene sequence: CDR1 SEHNR, CDR2 FQNEAQ (reference sequence). This CDR3 is CASSPTSGSSEQYF. The CDR3 bases are TGTGCCAGCAGCCCCACTAGCGGGAGTAGCGAGCAGTACTTC.

V is TRBV11-2 and J is TRBJ1-1; a possible D gene is TRBD1 (6 bases). Germline V gene lookup returns CDR1 SGHAT and CDR2 FQNNGV. The V and J ends lost 6 bases and 1 base respectively, with 15 bases between them. The CDR3 sequence is 15 residues long. The CDR3 bases are TGTGCCAGCAGACCGTTACAGGGATCGAACACTGAAGCTTTCTTT. This encodes CASRPLQGSNTEAFF.

This clone was detected only once. A single base separates this from a much larger clone, so it may be a read error. Other DNA sequences in the sample encode the same CDR3. The genes are TRBV28 and TRBJ2-7; 9 nucleotides line up with TRBD2. Unmatched junction bases numbered 10, after V lost 6 bases and J lost 4 bases. Germline-derived CDR1 and CDR2 are MDHEN and SYDVKM. The CDR3 length is 15 residues. The CDR3 sequence: CASRTRLAGIYEQYF. CDR3 DNA: TGTGCCAGCAGGACACGGCTAGCGGGAATTTACGAGCAGTACTTC.

The rearrangement uses TRBV30 and TRBJ1-1, with D unresolved. CDR1 is GTSNPN, CDR2 SVGIG, per germline (reference sequence). V was clipped by 3 bases and J by 10 bases, with 18 bases between them. This CDR3 spans 13 amino acids. The CDR3 spells CAWSPTSVTAAFF. The CDR3 nucleotides are TGTGCCTGGAGCCCAACGAGCGTAACCGCAGCTTTCTTT.

The gene calls are TRBV12-5 and TRBJ2-7; D might be TRBD1 (5 bases). The germline CDR1 and CDR2 sequences are LGHNT and FRNRAP. Between the trimmed V and J ends, which lost 6 bases and 3 bases, there was a span of 12 bases. This CDR3 spans 13 amino acids. The CDR3 is CASGQDVYYEQYF. The CDR3 nucleotides are TGTGCTAGTGGACAGGACGTCTACTACGAGCAGTACTTC.

This sequence joins TRBV28 and TRBJ2-7; 9 bases fit TRBD1. Trimming took 8 bases from V and 4 from J; bases not matched to a gene: 9. Per germline, CDR1 MDHEN and CDR2 SYDVKM. The CDR3 length is 14 residues. The CDR3 sequence: CASLPTGGWYEQYF. The DNA for the CDR3 is TGTGCCAGCCTCCCGACAGGGGGATGGTACGAGCAGTACTTC. The full variable domain, in which reference TRBV28 and TRBJ2-7 provide the parts outside the CDR3, is DVKVTQSSRYLVKRTGEKVFLECVQDMDHENMFWYRQDPGLGLRLIYFSYDVKMKEKGDIPEGYSVSREKKERFSLILESASTNQTSMYLCASLPTGGWYEQYFGPGTRLTVT.

V gene TRBV5-1 combines with J gene TRBJ1-4; tentative D call: TRBD1 (5 bases). Germline V gene sequence: CDR1 SGHRS, CDR2 YFSETQ. Between the trimmed V and J ends, which lost 5 bases and 5 bases, there was a span of 19 bases. The CDR3 totals 16 residues. CDR3 nucleotides: TGCGCCAGCAGGCGGTGGGGGGAAACGTTCAATGAAAAACTGTTTTTT. Protein sequence: CASRRWGETFNEKLFF.

The J gene is TRBJ2-1, the V gene TRBV29-1; no clear D gene. CDR1 SQVTM and CDR2 ANQGSEA come from the germline V gene. The CDR3 consists of 12 residues. Trimming left V 7 bases short and J 6 bases short, with 13 bases between. In nucleotides, the CDR3 is TGCAGCGCCGGTCCGGGTACCAATGAGCAGTTCTTC. Its protein product is CSAGPGTNEQFF.